This entry lists 4 T cell receptor beta chains sequenced from one sample in a study of blood T cells in healthy people across ages. Primers used in a second PCR of about 6 to 11 cycles were a sample-barcoded 5' primer and a J-beta primer mix. TCRdb re-called the 5' RACE reads through MiXCR, storing one row per CDR3 protein. Among 850,000 to 1,000,000 distinct CDR3 sequences, 51% were seen once, and the ten largest hold about a fifth. The sample was blood. These receptors were collected from a woman between 55 and 75 years old in good health.

This clonotype was counted between two and nine times. The chain couples TRBV15 to TRBJ2-7, with 8 positions matching TRBD1. The CDR3 has 16 residues. Germline-derived CDR1 and CDR2 are LNHNV and YYDKDF (reference sequence). V gave up 0 bases and J gave up 7 bases; unmatched junction bases: 11. The CDR3: CATSRDQWTGNYEQYF. The CDR3 bases are TGTGCCACCAGCAGAGATCAGTGGACAGGGAACTATGAGCAGTACTTC. The variable domain in full, with the rest retrieved from reference TRBV15 and TRBJ2-7, is DAMVIQNPRYQVTQFGKPVTLSCSQTLNHNVMYWYQQKSSQAPKLLFHYYDKDFNNEADTPDNFQSRRPNTSFCFLDIRSPGLGDTAMYLCATSRDQWTGNYEQYFGPGTRLTVT.

This clonotype was seen a few times. J is TRBJ1-1 and V is TRBV5-5; D is ambiguous. Deletions cut 4 bases from V and 4 bases from J, with 11 bases between. CDR1 is SGHKS, CDR2 YYEKEE, per germline (reference sequence). This CDR3 has 13 amino acids. This CDR3 is CASSTQAGTEAFF. In DNA form, the CDR3 reads TGTGCCAGCAGCACCCAGGCGGGCACTGAAGCTTTCTTT.

Only a few counts were recorded for this clonotype. The chain employs TRBV13 and TRBJ2-1; the match to TRBD1 covers 8 bases. This CDR3 comprises 15 residues. Germline V gives CDR1 PRHDT, CDR2 FYEKMQ (reference sequence). Trimming took 5 bases from V and 7 from J; bases not matched to a gene: 10. DNA of the CDR3: TGTGCCAGCAGCCCTTTGGACAGGGAAGGTAATGAGCAGTTCTTC. Translating it yields CASSPLDREGNEQFF.

The sample holds a few counts of this clonotype. The J gene is TRBJ2-1, the V gene TRBV4-1; 7 bases map to TRBD1. The length of the CDR3 is 16 residues. Germline CDR1 reads MGHRA; CDR2 reads YSYEKL. J was trimmed by 11 bases and V by 4 bases; bases with no gene match: 17. The CDR3 loop is CASSPEGQAGGLKQFF. The CDR3, as DNA: TGCGCCAGCAGCCCCGAAGGACAGGCGGGTGGACTCAAGCAGTTCTTC.